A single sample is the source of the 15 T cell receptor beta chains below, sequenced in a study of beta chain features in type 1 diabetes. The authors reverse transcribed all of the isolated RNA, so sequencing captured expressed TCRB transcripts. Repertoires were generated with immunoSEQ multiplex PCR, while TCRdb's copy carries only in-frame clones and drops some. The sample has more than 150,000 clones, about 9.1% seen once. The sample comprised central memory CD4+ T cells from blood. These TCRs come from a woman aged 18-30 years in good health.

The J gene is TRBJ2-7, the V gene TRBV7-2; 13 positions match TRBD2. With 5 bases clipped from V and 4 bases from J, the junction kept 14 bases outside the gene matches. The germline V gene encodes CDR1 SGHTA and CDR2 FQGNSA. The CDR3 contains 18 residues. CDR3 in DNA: TGTGCCAGCAGCCCTCTGGATCCTTGGACTAGCGGGGGATACGAGCAGTACTTC. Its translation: CASSPLDPWTSGGYEQYF.

CDR3 loop: CASSSRSGSHYNEQFF. The CDR3 DNA reads TGTGCCAGCAGCTCCAGGAGCGGGAGCCATTACAATGAGCAGTTCTTC. The chain couples TRBV7-2 to TRBJ2-1; 8 bases agree with TRBD2. V lost 4 bases, J lost 4 bases, and 9 bases stayed unmatched. CDR1 is SGHTA and CDR2 is FQGNSA in the germline V gene. The CDR3 sequence is 16 residues long.

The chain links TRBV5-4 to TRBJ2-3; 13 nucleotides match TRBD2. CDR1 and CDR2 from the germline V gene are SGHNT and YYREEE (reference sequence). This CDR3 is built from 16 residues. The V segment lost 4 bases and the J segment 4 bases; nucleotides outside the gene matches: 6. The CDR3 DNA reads TGTGCCAGCAGCCAAACTAGCGGGGGGGTCCCAGATACGCAGTATTTT. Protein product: CASSQTSGGVPDTQYF.

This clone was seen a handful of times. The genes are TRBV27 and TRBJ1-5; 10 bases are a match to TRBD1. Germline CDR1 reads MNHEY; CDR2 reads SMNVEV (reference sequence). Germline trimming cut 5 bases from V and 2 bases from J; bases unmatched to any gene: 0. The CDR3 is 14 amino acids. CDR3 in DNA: TGTGCCAGCAGTGGGACAGGGGGCAATCAGCCCCAGCATTTT. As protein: CASSGTGGNQPQHF.

The CDR3 sequence is CASSLALTGSISYNEQFF. The CDR3 DNA is TGTGCCAGCAGCTTAGCCCTGACAGGGTCGATCTCCTACAATGAGCAGTTCTTC. The genes are TRBV7-6 and TRBJ2-1, with TRBD1 identical over 7 bases. CDR3 size: 18 residues. V was pared by 0 bases and J by 0 bases, with 8 bases of the junction left unmatched. The V gene's germline CDR1 is SGHVS and CDR2 FNYEAQ. Complete variable domain (other parts from reference TRBV7-6 and TRBJ2-1): GAGVSQSPRYKVTKRGQDVALRCDPISGHVSLYWYRQALGQGPEFLTYFNYEAQQDKSGLPNDRFSAERPEGSISTLTIQRTEQRDSAMYRCASSLALTGSISYNEQFFGPGTRLTVL.

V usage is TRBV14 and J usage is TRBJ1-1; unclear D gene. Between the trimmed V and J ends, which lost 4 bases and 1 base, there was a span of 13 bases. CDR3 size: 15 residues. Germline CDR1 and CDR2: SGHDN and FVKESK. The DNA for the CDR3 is TGTGCCAGCAGCCTTACCGGGTCCCAGAACACTGAAGCTTTCTTT. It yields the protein CASSLTGSQNTEAFF.

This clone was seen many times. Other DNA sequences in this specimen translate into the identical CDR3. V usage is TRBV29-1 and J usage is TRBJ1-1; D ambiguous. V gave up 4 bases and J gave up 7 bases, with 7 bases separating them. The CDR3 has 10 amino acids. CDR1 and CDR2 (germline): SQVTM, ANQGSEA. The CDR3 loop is CSVVTFEAFF. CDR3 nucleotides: TGCAGCGTTGTTACATTTGAAGCTTTCTTT. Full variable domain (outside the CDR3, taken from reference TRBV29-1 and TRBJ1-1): SAVISQKPSRDICQRGTSLTIQCQVDSQVTMMFWYRQQPGQSLTLIATANQGSEATYESGFVIDKFPISRPNLTFSTLTVSNMSPEDSSIYLCSVVTFEAFFGQGTRLTVV.

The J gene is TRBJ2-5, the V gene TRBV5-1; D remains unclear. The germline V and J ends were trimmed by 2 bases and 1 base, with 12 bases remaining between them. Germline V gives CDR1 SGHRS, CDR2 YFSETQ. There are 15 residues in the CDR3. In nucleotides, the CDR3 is TGCGCCAGCAGCTTCATTCCTATCTCCCAAGAGACCCAGTACTTC. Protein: CASSFIPISQETQYF.

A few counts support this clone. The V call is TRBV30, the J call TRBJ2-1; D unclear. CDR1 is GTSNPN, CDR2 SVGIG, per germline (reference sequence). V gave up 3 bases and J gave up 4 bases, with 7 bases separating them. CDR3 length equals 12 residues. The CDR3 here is CAWRVQYNEQFF. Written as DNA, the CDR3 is TGTGCCTGGAGGGTACAGTACAATGAGCAGTTCTTC.

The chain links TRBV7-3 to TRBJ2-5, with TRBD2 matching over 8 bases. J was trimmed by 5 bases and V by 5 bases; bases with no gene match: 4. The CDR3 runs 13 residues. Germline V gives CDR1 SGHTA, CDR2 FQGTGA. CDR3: CASSRGGGETQYF. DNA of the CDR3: TGTGCCAGCAGCCGGGGGGGCGGGGAGACCCAGTACTTC.

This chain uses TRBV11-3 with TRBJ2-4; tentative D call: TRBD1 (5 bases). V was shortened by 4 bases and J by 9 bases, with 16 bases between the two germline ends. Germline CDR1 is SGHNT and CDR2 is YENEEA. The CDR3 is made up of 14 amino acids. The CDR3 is CASSSRATWGIQYF. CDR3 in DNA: TGTGCCAGCAGCTCCAGGGCCACCTGGGGCATTCAGTACTTC.

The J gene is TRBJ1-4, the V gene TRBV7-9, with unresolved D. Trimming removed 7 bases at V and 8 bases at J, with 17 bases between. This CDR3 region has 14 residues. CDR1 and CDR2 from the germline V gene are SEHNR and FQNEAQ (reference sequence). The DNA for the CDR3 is TGTGCCAGCACCTACAGCCATCTGTCCGAAAAACTGTTTTTT. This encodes CASTYSHLSEKLFF. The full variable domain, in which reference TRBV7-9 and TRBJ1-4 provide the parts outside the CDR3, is DTGVSQNPRHKITKRGQNVTFRCDPISEHNRLYWYRQTLGQGPEFLTYFQNEAQLEKSRLLSDRFSAERPKGSFSTLEIQRTEQGDSAMYLCASTYSHLSEKLFFGSGTQLSVL.

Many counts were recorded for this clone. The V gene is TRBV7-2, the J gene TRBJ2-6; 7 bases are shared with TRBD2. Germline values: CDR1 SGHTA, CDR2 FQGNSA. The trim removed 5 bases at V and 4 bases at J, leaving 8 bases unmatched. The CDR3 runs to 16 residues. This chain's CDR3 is CASSQLGGLGANVLTF. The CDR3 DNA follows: TGTGCCAGCAGCCAACTGGGGGGGTTAGGGGCCAACGTCCTGACTTTC.

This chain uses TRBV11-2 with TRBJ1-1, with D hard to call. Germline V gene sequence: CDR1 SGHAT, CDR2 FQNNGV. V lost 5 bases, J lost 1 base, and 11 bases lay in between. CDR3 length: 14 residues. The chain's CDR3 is CASSTPHRNTEAFF. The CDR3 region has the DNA TGTGCCAGCAGCACCCCCCACAGGAACACTGAAGCTTTCTTT. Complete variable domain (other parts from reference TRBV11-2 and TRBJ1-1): EAGVAQSPRYKIIEKRQSVAFWCNPISGHATLYWYQQILGQGPKLLIQFQNNGVVDDSQLPKDRFSAERLKGVDSTLKIQPAKLEDSAVYLCASSTPHRNTEAFFGQGTRLTVV.

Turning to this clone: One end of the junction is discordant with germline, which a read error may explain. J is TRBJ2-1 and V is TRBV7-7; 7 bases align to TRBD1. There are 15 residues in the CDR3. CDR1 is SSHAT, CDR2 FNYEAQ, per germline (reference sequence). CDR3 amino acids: CASSPNLGGGNEQFF. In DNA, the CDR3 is TGTGCTAGCAGCCCTAACTTAGGGGGCGGGAATGAGCAGTTCTTC.